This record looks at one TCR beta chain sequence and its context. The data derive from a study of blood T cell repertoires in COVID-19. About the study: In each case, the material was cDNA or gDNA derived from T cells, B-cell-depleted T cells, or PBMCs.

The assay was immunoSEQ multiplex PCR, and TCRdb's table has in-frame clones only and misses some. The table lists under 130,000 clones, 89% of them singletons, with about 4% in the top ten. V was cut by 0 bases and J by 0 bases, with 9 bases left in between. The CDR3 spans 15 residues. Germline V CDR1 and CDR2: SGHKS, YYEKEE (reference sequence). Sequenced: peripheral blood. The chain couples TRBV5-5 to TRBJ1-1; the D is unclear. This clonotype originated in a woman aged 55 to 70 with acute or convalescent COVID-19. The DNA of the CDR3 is TGTGCCAGCAGCTTGGGGCAGACAATGAACACTGAAGCTTTCTTT. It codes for CASSLGQTMNTEAFF.